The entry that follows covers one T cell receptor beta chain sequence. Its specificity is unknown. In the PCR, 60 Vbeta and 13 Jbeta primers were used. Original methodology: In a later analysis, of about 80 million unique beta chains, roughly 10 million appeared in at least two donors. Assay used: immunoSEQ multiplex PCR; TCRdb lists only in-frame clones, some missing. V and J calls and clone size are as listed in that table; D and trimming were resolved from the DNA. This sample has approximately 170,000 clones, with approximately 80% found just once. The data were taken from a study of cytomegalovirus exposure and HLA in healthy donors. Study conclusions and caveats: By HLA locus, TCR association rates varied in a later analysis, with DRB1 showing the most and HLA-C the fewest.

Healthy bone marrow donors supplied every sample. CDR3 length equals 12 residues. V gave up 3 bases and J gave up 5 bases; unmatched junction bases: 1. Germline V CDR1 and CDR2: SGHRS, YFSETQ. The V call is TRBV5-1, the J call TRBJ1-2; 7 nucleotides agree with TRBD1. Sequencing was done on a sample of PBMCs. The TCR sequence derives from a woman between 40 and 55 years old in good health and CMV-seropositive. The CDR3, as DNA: TGCGCCAGCAGCTCACAGGGGTATGGCTACACCTTC. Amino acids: CASSSQGYGYTF.